This TCR beta chain was retrieved from a study of blood T cell repertoires in COVID-19. Study details: Acute and convalescent COVID-19 specimens originated in the United States, Italy and Spain. PBMCs, B-cell-depleted T cells, or T cells provided the cDNA or gDNA that made up the material.

As processed by the authors: Reference gene primer amplification yielded estimated nucleated cell counts. Measured with immunoSEQ multiplex PCR; TCRdb has only the in-frame clones, and not every one. V, J and clone size are those of that table, while D and trimming were read from the DNA. Among under 250,000 clones, about 86% were seen once, and the ten largest hold about 9.6%. Worth noting for this clone: This sample includes further DNA sequences coding for the same CDR3.

Germline V gene sequence: CDR1 MDHEN, CDR2 SYDVKM. V lost 4 bases to trimming and J lost 8 bases; unmatched junction nucleotides: 3. This CDR3 is 14 amino acids long. This clonotype was sampled from a man aged 80 or over with acute or convalescent COVID-19. The sequencing sample was made of peripheral blood. The chain carries TRBV28 and TRBJ1-6; 9 nucleotides match TRBD1. DNA for the CDR3: TGTGCCAGCAGTTCCGGACAGGGGTATTCACCCCTCCACTTT. Protein sequence: CASSSGQGYSPLHF.